This TCR beta chain is from a study of preoperative IRX-2 immunotherapy in early breast cancer (dated by TCRdb to between 2017 and 2020). Per the publication, the treatment or condition label means: preoperative locoregional IRX-2 cytokine immunotherapy. The samples were obtained from a phase Ib study that tested preoperative, locoregional IRX-2 cytokine immunotherapy designed to prime immune responses. The donors were early-stage breast cancer patients who were given IRX-2 prior to surgery. The library relied on the immunoSEQ multiplex PCR assay. The immuneACCESS repertoire file appears here via TCRdb, limited to in-frame rearrangements. These files lack a portion of the clones; in checked studies, under half of the deficit traces to unresolved V genes, and the cause of the others is not known. The sample includes about 98,000 clones, with roughly 89% observed a single time. The ten largest clones take up over 2% of the sample.

A remark on this clone: The antigen it recognizes is unknown. No qualities accompany the bases; no much larger clone lies one base away.

The germline V gene supplies CDR1 SGHRS and CDR2 YFSETQ. V loses 1 base of germline sequence and J loses 0 bases, and the interval between the two ends is 8 bases. There are 15 amino acids in the CDR3, from cysteine to phenylalanine inclusive. Of all the DNA, just the CDR3 is kept, 45 bases in frame from base 1. In this chain, TRBV5-1 is recombined with TRBJ1-5, with the D gene not confidently named. Sequenced material: tumor tissue, taken after IRX-2 immunotherapy. The TCR originated in a human donor with breast cancer. The base sequence is TGCGCCAGCAGCTTGATCCCAGGTAGCAATCAGCCCCAGCATTTT. It specifies CASSLIPGSNQPQHF.